The 10 T cell receptor beta chains given below trace back to one sample, sequenced in a study of vaccination effects on CD4 cells after COVID-19. Libraries were prepared by immunoSEQ multiplex PCR; TCRdb keeps only in-frame clonotypes and omits some of them. The table records about 46,000 clones, about four fifths of them present only once. These receptors have no identified antigens. Antigen-specific CD4+ T cells were first expanded with viral peptide pools by the ViraFEST assay and only then sequenced. On roughly day 9 of culture, CD4+ T cells were separated out. Each participant was given two doses of one vaccine (BNT162b2 or mRNA-1273). Sequenced material: CD4+ T cells from PBMCs cultured with HCoV-OC43 spike peptides, taken after COVID-19 vaccination. Subset noted: HCoV-OC43 spike overlapping peptide pool stimulation. The receptor source for this set is a human donor who received a COVID-19 vaccine.

This chain links TRBV10-3 with TRBJ2-1, with 10 bases identical to TRBD2. J was trimmed by 3 bases and V by 2 bases; bases with no gene match: 4. The CDR3 contains 16 residues. Germline V gene data show CDR1 as ENHRY and CDR2 as SYGVKD. CDR3 protein: CAISETGLARYNEQFF. Here the CDR3 DNA reads TGTGCCATCAGTGAGACGGGACTAGCGCGCTACAATGAGCAGTTCTTC.

The chain uses TRBV6-6 and TRBJ1-1; 7 nucleotides match TRBD1. Germline CDR1 and CDR2: MNHNY and SVGAGI (reference sequence). J was trimmed by 3 bases and V by 2 bases; bases with no gene match: 3. The CDR3 runs to 14 residues. The CDR3 DNA follows: TGTGCCAGCAGTTACGCAGGGGGGGACACTGAAGCTTTCTTT. Translation: CASSYAGGDTEAFF.

This chain connects TRBV10-3 to TRBJ2-7; possible D gene TRBD1, 5 bases. Germline CDR1 ENHRY, CDR2 SYGVKD. The germline V and J ends were trimmed by 4 bases and 6 bases, with 13 bases remaining between them. This CDR3 is built from 13 residues. The chain's CDR3 is CAISGVQGSEQYF. DNA of the CDR3: TGTGCCATCAGTGGAGTGCAGGGTTCCGAGCAGTACTTC.

The chain links TRBV6-2 or TRBV6-3 to TRBJ2-3; the match to TRBD2 covers 10 bases. Trimming removed 6 bases from V and 3 bases from J; junction bases left unmatched: 12. Germline CDR1 and CDR2: MNHEY and SVGEGT. The CDR3 runs 17 residues. Written as DNA, the CDR3 is TGTGCCAGCAGCCGAGCGGGAGGGACGACGAGAACAGATACGCAGTATTTT. It encodes CASSRAGGTTRTDTQYF.

The CDR3 sequence: CATSEGFSSNEKLFF. The DNA of the CDR3 is TGTGCCACCAGTGAAGGATTCAGCTCTAATGAAAAACTGTTTTTT. This chain links TRBV24-1 with TRBJ1-4; D uncertain. V was trimmed by 4 bases and J by 3 bases, leaving 11 bases between them. Germline CDR1 and CDR2: KGHDR and SFDVKD. CDR3 size: 15 residues.

This chain connects TRBV3-1 (or the pseudogene TRBV3-2) to TRBJ2-5; 8 nucleotides align to TRBD2. This CDR3 region has 17 residues. Germline CDR1 and CDR2: LGHDT and YNNKEL (reference sequence). V gave up 0 bases and J gave up 5 bases; unmatched junction bases: 11. The CDR3 DNA is TGTGCCAGCAGCCAAGATCCGGGGGGGGCCGGATCGGAGACCCAGTACTTC. Its translation: CASSQDPGGAGSETQYF.

The V gene is TRBV7-2, the J gene TRBJ2-3; 8 positions match TRBD2. Germline loops: CDR1 SGHTA, CDR2 FQGNSA. This CDR3 is built from 15 residues. The junction had 6 bases not matched to a gene; V was cut back by 4 bases and J by 3 bases. Written as DNA, the CDR3 is TGTGCCAGCAGCTATAATAGCGGGGTTACAGATACGCAGTATTTT. It encodes CASSYNSGVTDTQYF.

The gene calls are TRBV6-5 and TRBJ1-2, with 9 nucleotides matching TRBD1. The CDR3 has 13 amino acids. The J segment lost 1 base and the V segment lost 8 bases, leaving 2 bases of the junction unmatched. The germline gives CDR1 MNHEY, CDR2 SVGAGI. CDR3 sequence (DNA): TGTGCCAGCCGGGACAGGGTTAACTATGGCTACACCTTC. This sequence encodes CASRDRVNYGYTF.

The sample holds a few counts of this clone. The V call is TRBV6-5, the J call TRBJ2-1; TRBD2 is a possible D gene (5 bases). The ends were cut back, 4 bases at V and 4 bases at J, with 11 bases in the middle. Germline loops: CDR1 MNHEY, CDR2 SVGAGI. The CDR3 length is 14 residues. DNA for the CDR3: TGTGCCAGCAGTTCCCATCCGGGGTACAATGAGCAGTTCTTC. Translating it yields CASSSHPGYNEQFF.

The chain combines TRBV6-5 with TRBJ2-3; 8 bases are shared with TRBD2. There are 15 residues in the CDR3. The V gene's germline CDR1 is MNHEY and CDR2 SVGAGI. The V gene end was trimmed by 8 bases and the J gene end by 4 bases; junction bases not matched to a gene: 11. CDR3 sequence: CASSSGGGRADTQYF. The CDR3 region has the DNA TGTGCCAGCTCCAGCGGGGGTGGGCGTGCAGATACGCAGTATTTT.